The 19 T cell receptor beta chains reported below all come from one sample, sequenced in a study of blood T cell repertoires in COVID-19 (dated by TCRdb to 2020 to 2022). The library was produced with the immunoSEQ multiplex PCR assay. As stored in TCRdb, this immuneACCESS dataset retains in-frame rearrangements with V and J assigned. A fraction of the clones does not appear; measured against another copy, unresolved V genes explain less than half of the discrepancy, and the remainder lacks a known reason. The sample profile shows fewer than 450,000 clones; 90% of them were found once. Roughly 0.66% of the sample is held by the ten biggest clonotypes. The sample was PBMCs or T cells enriched from blood (not recorded which). All receptors derive from a man younger than 35 who had recovered from COVID-19.

This rearrangement joins TRBV10-2 to TRBJ1-6, with TRBD1 as a possible D gene (6 bases). The length of the CDR3 is 15 residues. Trimming removed 6 bases at V and 7 bases at J, with 16 bases between. Germline V CDR1 and CDR2: WSHSY, SAAADI. The CDR3 DNA sequence: TGCGCCAGCAGACCCGGGACATTTGAAAATTCACCCCTCCACTTT. Amino acid sequence: CASRPGTFENSPLHF.

Regarding this clone: The sample contains more than one DNA sequence encoding this CDR3. The V and J genes are TRBV27 and TRBJ1-5; possibly TRBD1 for D (5 bases). CDR1 is MNHEY, CDR2 SMNVEV, per germline (reference sequence). Trimming pared 6 bases from V and 4 bases from J, leaving 7 bases between. The CDR3 covers 12 residues. The CDR3 reads CASRRGNQPQHF. CDR3 nucleotides: TGTGCCAGCAGGCGGGGGAATCAGCCCCAGCATTTT.

The genes are TRBV7-3 and TRBJ1-1; TRBD1 might be the D (5 bases). Germline CDR1 and CDR2: SGHTA and FQGTGA. The CDR3 spans 15 residues. Trimming shortened V by 1 base and J by 4 bases, and 13 bases separated the two germline ends. CDR3 DNA: TGTGCCAGCAGCTTAAGAGGAGGGGAGAGCACTGAAGCTTTCTTT. It codes for CASSLRGGESTEAFF.

V usage is TRBV20-1 and J usage is TRBJ2-1; weak D call: TRBD2 (5 bases). The germline V and J ends were trimmed by 3 bases and 9 bases, with 18 bases remaining between them. This CDR3 comprises 14 residues. CDR1 and CDR2 from the germline V gene are DFQATT and SNEGSKA (reference sequence). As DNA, the CDR3 is TGCAGTGCTAGTGTGTTGAGCGGCTGGGGTGAGCAGTTCTTC. This translates into CSASVLSGWGEQFF.

The V and J genes are TRBV6-7 and TRBJ2-2; D perhaps matches TRBD1 (6 bases). TRBV6-7 is identified as an open reading frame with a role that is uncertain. The CDR3 consists of 13 residues. The CDR3 region is CPLGGSNTGELFF. The CDR3 DNA is TGTCCACTAGGGGGATCGAACACCGGGGAGCTGTTTTTT.

V and J are TRBV3-1 (or the pseudogene TRBV3-2) and TRBJ1-2; 9 bases fit TRBD1. The CDR3 consists of 13 residues. Germline assignment: CDR1 LGHDT and CDR2 YNNKEL (reference sequence). V lost 6 bases, J lost 8 bases, and 7 bases stayed unmatched. The CDR3 DNA is TGTGCCAGCAGGTCGGACAGGGGAGACGGCTACACCTTC. Translated, it gives CASRSDRGDGYTF.

The chain recombines TRBV11-2 with TRBJ1-5, with 8 bases lining up with TRBD1. The CDR3 covers 17 residues. CDR1 is SGHAT, CDR2 FQNNGV, per germline. The junction had 10 bases not matched to a gene; V was cut back by 2 bases and J by 4 bases. The CDR3 sequence: CASSLMGGQGGNQPQHF. The CDR3 nucleotides are TGTGCCAGCAGCTTAATGGGAGGACAGGGAGGGAATCAGCCCCAGCATTTT.

The V call is TRBV6-5, the J call TRBJ1-4; tentatively, D is TRBD1 (6 bases). CDR3 size: 14 residues. Trimming shortened V by 6 bases and J by 4 bases, and 12 bases separated the two germline ends. Germline V CDR1 and CDR2: MNHEY, SVGAGI. The CDR3 DNA reads TGTGCCAGCAGCCCAGACAGGCTTAATGAAAAACTGTTTTTT. Translating it yields CASSPDRLNEKLFF.

The chain joins TRBV27 to TRBJ1-2, with 11 positions matching TRBD1. The CDR3 runs to 17 residues. The V gene's germline CDR1 is MNHEY and CDR2 SMNVEV (reference sequence). The J segment lost 4 bases and the V segment lost 2 bases, leaving 9 bases of the junction unmatched. Here the CDR3 reads CASSLRRDRGASYGYTF. For the CDR3, the DNA is TGTGCCAGCAGTTTAAGGCGGGACAGGGGGGCAAGCTATGGCTACACCTTC.

The chain recombines TRBV6-5 with TRBJ2-5; no definite D call. V was cut by 8 bases and J by 0 bases, with 10 bases left in between. From germline, CDR1 is MNHEY and CDR2 SVGAGI. This CDR3 has 13 amino acids. Here the CDR3 DNA reads TGTGCCAGCGGAATCCGGGACCAAGAGACCCAGTACTTC. It encodes CASGIRDQETQYF.

The chain joins TRBV29-1 to TRBJ2-3; 8 bases line up with TRBD2. Germline CDR1 reads SQVTM; CDR2 reads ANQGSEA. CDR3 length: 15 residues. Trimming at V came to 8 bases and at J to 5 bases, leaving 15 bases not matched to a gene. The CDR3 DNA reads as TGCAGCACTGGGGGCGGGGGACTAGGGGTAGATACGCAGTATTTT. Translating gives CSTGGGGLGVDTQYF.

CDR3 bases: TGTGCCAGTAGGAAAGACAGGGGCGCCTATGGCTACACCTTC. Its translation: CASRKDRGAYGYTF. The J gene is TRBJ1-2, the V gene TRBV19; 8 bases map to TRBD1. The CDR3 is 14 amino acids. The V gene end was trimmed by 6 bases and the J gene end by 4 bases; junction bases not matched to a gene: 7. The germline V gene has CDR1 LNHDA and CDR2 SQIVND (reference sequence).

The chain links TRBV27 to TRBJ2-7, with a tentative D call TRBD1 (6 bases). The V gene lost 3 bases and the J gene lost 3 bases, with 9 bases spanning the gap. Germline V CDR1 and CDR2: MNHEY, SMNVEV (reference sequence). The CDR3 runs to 13 residues. CDR3 loop: CASSFGDNYEQYF. CDR3 nucleotides: TGTGCCAGCAGTTTCGGGGACAACTACGAGCAGTACTTC.

A single count supports this clone. This rearrangement joins TRBV5-1 to TRBJ1-4; D is unresolved. Trimming stripped 4 bases from V and 2 bases from J, with 15 bases between. The CDR3 extends over 16 amino acids. Germline V gene data show CDR1 as SGHRS and CDR2 as YFSETQ. The CDR3 nucleotides read TGCGCCAGCAGCCTAGGCCCAAGTGGGACTAATGAAAAACTGTTTTTT. Translation: CASSLGPSGTNEKLFF.

This clone was recorded only once. This chain connects TRBV28 to TRBJ1-3, with TRBD1 identical over 7 bases. The germline V gene encodes CDR1 MDHEN and CDR2 SYDVKM. The CDR3 contains 17 residues. With V trimmed by 5 bases and J by 0 bases, 10 bases remained unmatched. The CDR3 coding sequence is TGTGCCAGCAGTCACCCGGCCCGGGACAGCTCTGGAAACACCATATATTTT. Residues: CASSHPARDSSGNTIYF.

The chain combines TRBV7-2 with TRBJ1-6; 9 bases align to TRBD1. Trimming took 5 bases from V and 9 from J; bases not matched to a gene: 11. The length of the CDR3 is 16 residues. Germline loops: CDR1 SGHTA, CDR2 FQGNSA. The CDR3 region has the DNA TGTGCCAGCAGCACCGCCCCGGGACAGGGTGGTTCACCCCTCCACTTT. As protein: CASSTAPGQGGSPLHF. The entire variable domain, with the rest obtained from reference TRBV7-2 and TRBJ1-6, is as follows: GAGVSQSPSNKVTEKGKDVELRCDPISGHTALYWYRQSLGQGLEFLIYFQGNSAPDKSGLPSDRFSAERTGGSVSTLTIQRTQQEDSAVYLCASSTAPGQGGSPLHFGNGTRLTVT.

The chain links TRBV5-1 to TRBJ1-3; D gene uncertain. The V gene's germline CDR1 is SGHRS and CDR2 YFSETQ. The CDR3 is 15 amino acids. The V end lost 0 bases, the J end lost 0 bases, and 7 bases lay between the germline ends. CDR3 loop: CASSLGPGSGNTIYF. The CDR3 coding sequence is TGCGCCAGCAGCTTGGGTCCAGGCTCTGGAAACACCATATATTTT.

CDR3 sequence: CASSQNGRPLHF. The CDR3 DNA follows: TGCGCCAGCTCGCAAAACGGTAGACCCCTCCACTTT. V usage is TRBV5-1 and J usage is TRBJ1-6; no firm D call. CDR3 length: 12 residues. Germline values: CDR1 SGHRS, CDR2 YFSETQ. Trimming cost V 7 bases and J 12 bases, with 14 bases left between them.

Notes on this clone: Compared with germline, one end of the junction differs, possibly owing to a read error. V usage is TRBV15 and J usage is TRBJ1-1; D possibly corresponds to TRBD1 (5 bases). The germline CDR1 and CDR2 sequences are LNHNV and YYDKDF (reference sequence). CDR3 length: 13 residues. The CDR3 here is CATTKHTDTEAFF. CDR3 coding DNA: TGTGCCACCACAAAGCACACGGACACAGAAGCTTTCTTT.